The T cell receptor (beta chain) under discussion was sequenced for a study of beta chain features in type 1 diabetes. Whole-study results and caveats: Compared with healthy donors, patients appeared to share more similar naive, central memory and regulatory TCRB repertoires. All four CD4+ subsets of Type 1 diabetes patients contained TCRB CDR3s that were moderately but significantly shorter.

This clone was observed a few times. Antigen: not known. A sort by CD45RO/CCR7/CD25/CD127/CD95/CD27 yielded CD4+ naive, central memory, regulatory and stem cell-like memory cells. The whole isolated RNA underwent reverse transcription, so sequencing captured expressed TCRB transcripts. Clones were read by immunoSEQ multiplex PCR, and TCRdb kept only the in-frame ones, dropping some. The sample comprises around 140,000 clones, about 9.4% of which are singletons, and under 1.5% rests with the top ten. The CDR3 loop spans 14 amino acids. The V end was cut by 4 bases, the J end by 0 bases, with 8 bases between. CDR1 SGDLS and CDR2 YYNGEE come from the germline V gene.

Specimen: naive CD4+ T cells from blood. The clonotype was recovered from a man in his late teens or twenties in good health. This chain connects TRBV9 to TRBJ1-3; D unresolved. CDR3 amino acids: CASSKTYSGNTIYF. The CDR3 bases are TGTGCCAGCAGCAAGACTTACTCTGGAAACACCATATATTTT.